The clone carrying this T cell receptor (beta chain) was detected many times. Its antigen is not known. The data were obtained in a study of T cells in Graves' hyperthyroidism and ophthalmopathy. Germline V gives CDR1 SGHRS, CDR2 YFSETQ. The V end was cut by 4 bases, the J end by 12 bases, with 23 bases between. This CDR3 is 15 amino acids long. Amplification yielded TCR beta CDR3 regions, with RNA transcripts as the source. Using the HTBI primer set, a first-round RT-PCR was run on the TCR CDR3. TCRdb analysed the multiplex PCR reads with MiXCR anew, one entry per CDR3 protein. The data show about 400,000 distinct CDR3 sequences, 15% to 17% seen once. Findings and caveats of the study: Peripheral blood also featured most of the thyroid clonotypes expanded above 0.001.

The chain employs TRBV5-1 and TRBJ2-1; the D gene could be TRBD1 or TRBD2 (5 bases each). The sequencing input was blood. The receptor was derived from a woman aged 18-29 years with Graves' hyperthyroidism. The CDR3 loop reads CASSATGFVGTGQFF. CDR3 nucleotide sequence: TGCGCCAGCAGCGCGACGGGATTCGTCGGAACAGGGCAGTTCTTC.